This entry lists 28 T cell receptor beta chains sequenced from one sample in a study of early T cells in non-severe SARS-CoV-2 infection. One entry per CDR3 protein, called by TCRdb with MiXCR from the 5' RACE reads. The data contain about 46,000 distinct CDR3 sequences, approximately 5.9% of them singletons. The sequenced sample was whole blood, obtained at baseline. Receptors originate from an adult who was a healthcare worker with PCR-confirmed SARS-CoV-2 infection or an uninfected control (not recorded which).

This clonotype was detected ten times or more. The V gene is TRBV4-1, the J gene TRBJ2-1; D gene unclear. The CDR3 consists of 16 residues. CDR1 and CDR2 from the germline V gene are MGHRA and YSYEKL. V gave up 0 bases and J gave up 0 bases, with 9 bases separating them. The CDR3 is CASSQDLGNSYNEQFF. CDR3 coding DNA: TGCGCCAGCAGCCAAGATCTGGGCAACTCCTACAATGAGCAGTTCTTC.

The chain uses TRBV28 and TRBJ2-7, with TRBD1 matching 8 bases. Trimming at V came to 7 bases and at J to 4 bases, leaving 6 bases not matched to a gene. This CDR3 is built from 13 residues. Per the germline V gene, CDR1 is MDHEN and CDR2 is SYDVKM. The CDR3, as DNA: TGTGCCAGCAAGGCAGGGGGCAATTACGAGCAGTACTTC. Its protein product is CASKAGGNYEQYF. Combining the CDR3 with reference TRBV28 and TRBJ2-7 gives the whole variable domain DVKVTQSSRYLVKRTGEKVFLECVQDMDHENMFWYRQDPGLGLRLIYFSYDVKMKEKGDIPEGYSVSREKKERFSLILESASTNQTSMYLCASKAGGNYEQYFGPGTRLTVT.

The V call is TRBV5-4, the J call TRBJ2-3, with TRBD2 matching over 8 bases. This CDR3 is 16 amino acids long. CDR1 is SGHNT, CDR2 YYREEE, per germline (reference sequence). Trimming cost V 4 bases and J 4 bases; bases outside gene matches: 11. The CDR3 bases are TGTGCCAGCAGCCGCTGGACCGGGAGGGTTCCAGATACGCAGTATTTT. Residues: CASSRWTGRVPDTQYF.

This clonotype was seen repeatedly, ten times or more. The J gene is TRBJ1-2, the V gene TRBV29-1; possibly TRBD1 for D (5 bases). Germline CDR1 reads SQVTM; CDR2 reads ANQGSEA. Trimming pared 0 bases from V and 7 bases from J, leaving 9 bases between. The CDR3 loop spans 12 amino acids. CDR3 amino acids: CSVEDGGSGYTF. CDR3 in DNA: TGCAGCGTTGAAGATGGGGGGAGTGGCTACACCTTC.

This clonotype was observed at least ten times. CDR3: CASSWGQGHTEAFF. CDR3 bases: TGTGCCAGCAGCTGGGGACAGGGGCACACTGAAGCTTTCTTT. The J gene is TRBJ1-1, the V gene TRBV5-8; 10 bases are a match to TRBD1. The CDR3 is 14 residues long. With V trimmed by 3 bases and J by 3 bases, 2 bases remained unmatched. The germline V gene has CDR1 SGHTS and CDR2 YDEGEE. Filled out from reference TRBV5-8 and TRBJ1-1, the complete variable domain reads EAGVTQSPTHLIKTRGQQATLRCSPISGHTSVYWYQQALGLGLQFLLWYDEGEERNRGNFPPRFSGRQFPNYSSELNVNALELEDSALYLCASSWGQGHTEAFFGQGTRLTVV.

This clonotype was seen repeatedly, ten times or more. The genes are TRBV7-9 and TRBJ1-6; D unclear. This CDR3 has 15 amino acids. CDR1 and CDR2 from the germline V gene are SEHNR and FQNEAQ (reference sequence). V lost 3 bases and J lost 2, with 8 bases in between. This CDR3 reads CASSLPGTYNSPLHF. The CDR3 DNA reads as TGTGCCAGCAGCTTGCCAGGAACCTATAATTCACCCCTCCACTTT.

In this sample, this clonotype turned up a few times. This chain joins TRBV2 and TRBJ1-4; maybe TRBD1 (5 bases). The CDR3 spans 15 residues. CDR1 is SNHLY, CDR2 FYNNEI, per germline. Deletions cut 3 bases from V and 8 bases from J, with 16 bases between. The CDR3 sequence: CASSDSRGVEEKLFF. The CDR3 bases are TGTGCCAGCAGTGATTCCCGGGGGGTAGAGGAAAAACTGTTTTTT.

This clonotype was picked up a small number of times. CDR3 region: CASSEGPGGPRSYEQYF. The CDR3 bases are TGTGCCAGCAGTGAAGGACCGGGGGGACCACGCTCCTACGAGCAGTACTTC. The chain links TRBV25-1 to TRBJ2-7, with 7 bases that match TRBD2. This CDR3 is built from 17 residues. V lost 2 bases to trimming and J lost 0 bases; unmatched junction nucleotides: 10. CDR1 is MGHDK, CDR2 SYGVNS, per germline.

This clonotype has at least ten counts. This chain joins TRBV19 and TRBJ2-1; D gene unclear. The length of the CDR3 is 15 residues. Trimming removed 5 bases at V and 0 bases at J, with 11 bases between. The germline V gene has CDR1 LNHDA and CDR2 SQIVND (reference sequence). CDR3 nucleotide sequence: TGTGCCAGTAGTGATATGCCGAGCTCCTACAATGAGCAGTTCTTC. It specifies CASSDMPSSYNEQFF.

In this sample, this clonotype turned up many times. V usage is TRBV12-3 or TRBV12-4 and J usage is TRBJ2-1, with 7 bases lining up with TRBD2. Losses at the gene ends were 3 bases for V and 7 bases for J; bases not matched to a gene: 9. The CDR3 sequence is 15 residues long. Here the CDR3 reads CASSFETSLSNEQFF. The CDR3 coding sequence is TGTGCCAGCAGTTTTGAGACTAGCCTATCTAATGAGCAGTTCTTC.

This clonotype was observed many times. The V and J genes are TRBV29-1 and TRBJ1-1; 10 bases map to TRBD1. The CDR3 covers 15 residues. J was trimmed by 2 bases and V by 8 bases; bases with no gene match: 11. The germline V gene encodes CDR1 SQVTM and CDR2 ANQGSEA. For the CDR3, the DNA is TGCAGCTGTATAGGGACAGGGGCCGCCAACACTGAAGCTTTCTTT. Its translation: CSCIGTGAANTEAFF. The full variable domain, in which reference TRBV29-1 and TRBJ1-1 provide the parts outside the CDR3, is SAVISQKPSRDICQRGTSLTIQCQVDSQVTMMFWYRQQPGQSLTLIATANQGSEATYESGFVIDKFPISRPNLTFSTLTVSNMSPEDSSIYLCSCIGTGAANTEAFFGQGTRLTVV.

The chain joins TRBV19 to TRBJ2-7; D gene ambiguous. The ends were cut back, 9 bases at V and 2 bases at J, with 20 bases in the middle. The CDR3 consists of 15 residues. The V gene's germline CDR1 is LNHDA and CDR2 SQIVND (reference sequence). The CDR3 sequence is CASATPADSPYEQYF. CDR3 nucleotide sequence: TGTGCCAGCGCTACCCCGGCGGATTCCCCCTACGAGCAGTACTTC.

The chain combines TRBV29-1 with TRBJ1-2, with a weak D call TRBD1 (5 bases). Germline-derived CDR1 and CDR2 are SQVTM and ANQGSEA. Trimming stripped 6 bases from V and 4 bases from J, with 12 bases between. CDR3 length: 12 amino acids. The CDR3 loop reads CSVRFGTYGYTF. CDR3 in DNA: TGCAGCGTGAGGTTTGGGACCTATGGCTACACCTTC.

This clonotype was seen a few times. This sequence joins TRBV2 and TRBJ2-5; no clear D gene. Germline V gene sequence: CDR1 SNHLY, CDR2 FYNNEI. Between the trimmed V and J ends, which lost 5 bases and 4 bases, there was a span of 8 bases. The CDR3 is made up of 12 amino acids. The CDR3 reads CASSPTGETQYF. CDR3 coding DNA: TGTGCCAGCAGTCCCACCGGAGAGACCCAGTACTTC. The whole variable domain, remainder taken from reference TRBV2 and TRBJ2-5, is EPEVTQTPSHQVTQMGQEVILRCVPISNHLYFYWYRQILGQKVEFLVSFYNNEISEKSEIFDDQFSVERPDGSNFTLKIRSTKLEDSAMYFCASSPTGETQYFGPGTRLLVL.

In this sample, this clonotype turned up many times. The V gene is TRBV30, the J gene TRBJ2-7, with unresolved D. The CDR3 extends over 13 amino acids. Deletions cut 3 bases from V and 1 base from J, with 10 bases between. Germline V gives CDR1 GTSNPN, CDR2 SVGIG (reference sequence). CDR3 coding DNA: TGTGCCTGGAGAAGCCTAGATTCCTACGAGCAGTACTTC. Protein sequence: CAWRSLDSYEQYF.

This clonotype came up many times. The chain is built from TRBV30 and TRBJ2-7; 7 bases align to TRBD1. Germline-derived CDR1 and CDR2 are GTSNPN and SVGIG (reference sequence). CDR3 length equals 14 residues. The V and J ends lost 0 bases and 0 bases, in that order; junction bases with no gene match: 2. CDR3 sequence: CAWSVRDSSYEQYF. The CDR3 DNA is TGTGCCTGGAGTGTACGGGACAGCTCCTACGAGCAGTACTTC.

This clonotype showed up just a few times. The genes are TRBV30 and TRBJ2-5; no clear D gene. V lost 4 bases, J lost 3 bases, and 9 bases lay in between. In germline, CDR1 is GTSNPN, CDR2 SVGIG (reference sequence). This CDR3 has 12 amino acids. The CDR3 bases are TGTGCCTGGAAGTCGGATAAAGAGACCCAGTACTTC. Translation: CAWKSDKETQYF.

This clonotype has a handful of counts. The genes are TRBV29-1 and TRBJ2-4, with TRBD2 matching 7 bases. J lost 9 bases, V lost 3 bases, and 5 bases had no gene match. Germline assignment: CDR1 SQVTM and CDR2 ANQGSEA. The CDR3 is 12 residues long. CDR3 coding DNA: TGCAGCGTTGACAACGGGGGGTCCATTCAGTACTTC. Its protein product is CSVDNGGSIQYF.

The V gene is TRBV7-2, the J gene TRBJ2-1; 7 nucleotides match TRBD1. The junction had 6 bases not matched to a gene; V was cut back by 7 bases and J by 6 bases. Looked up from germline, CDR1 is SGHTA and CDR2 is FQGNSA. The CDR3 runs 13 residues. The CDR3 loop reads CASMNRQGNEQFF. In DNA, the CDR3 is TGTGCCAGCATGAATAGACAGGGCAATGAGCAGTTCTTC. The entire variable domain, with the rest obtained from reference TRBV7-2 and TRBJ2-1, is as follows: GAGVSQSPSNKVTEKGKDVELRCDPISGHTALYWYRQSLGQGLEFLIYFQGNSAPDKSGLPSDRFSAERTGGSVSTLTIQRTQQEDSAVYLCASMNRQGNEQFFGPGTRLTVL.

The table lists this clonotype with many counts. The rearrangement uses TRBV25-1 and TRBJ1-2; D remains ambiguous. The V gene's germline CDR1 is MGHDK and CDR2 SYGVNS. The V and J ends lost 3 bases and 2 bases respectively, with 10 bases between them. The CDR3 consists of 14 residues. The CDR3 DNA is TGTGCCAGCAGTGACGCATATTTCAACTATGGCTACACCTTC. It yields the protein CASSDAYFNYGYTF.

In this sample, this clonotype turned up many times. The J gene is TRBJ1-5, the V gene TRBV5-6, with a weak D call TRBD1 (5 bases). The ends were cut back, 4 bases at V and 6 bases at J, with 17 bases in the middle. This CDR3 is built from 15 residues. The germline V gene encodes CDR1 SGHDT and CDR2 YYEEEE. The CDR3 spells CASSLEGFGGQPQHF. DNA of the CDR3: TGTGCCAGCAGCCTCGAAGGGTTTGGGGGTCAGCCCCAGCATTTT.

Many counts were recorded for this clonotype. The J gene is TRBJ2-7, the V gene TRBV4-1; no reliable D call. The ends were cut back, 0 bases at V and 7 bases at J, with 7 bases in the middle. CDR1 is MGHRA, CDR2 YSYEKL, per germline. This CDR3 region has 12 residues. CDR3 in amino acids: CASSQDRWEQYF. The CDR3 nucleotides read TGCGCCAGCAGCCAAGATAGGTGGGAGCAGTACTTC.

Many counts were recorded for this clonotype. The chain carries TRBV12-3 or TRBV12-4 and TRBJ2-1; possible D gene TRBD2, 6 bases. V was clipped by 3 bases and J by 0 bases, with 9 bases between them. There are 15 residues in the CDR3. The CDR3 region has the DNA TGTGCCAGCAGTTTGGACGGGAGCTCCTACAATGAGCAGTTCTTC. The encoded protein is CASSLDGSSYNEQFF.

This clonotype was detected a few times. The chain joins TRBV6-1 to TRBJ1-4; D unresolved. Germline CDR1 and CDR2: MNHNS and SASEGT. The length of the CDR3 is 14 residues. V lost 1 base, J lost 6 bases, and 9 bases lay in between. CDR3 protein: CASSEGRTHEKLFF. The CDR3 nucleotides read TGTGCCAGCAGTGAAGGCCGGACCCATGAAAAACTGTTTTTT.

This clonotype was recorded at least ten times. The J gene is TRBJ2-1, the V gene TRBV18, with D perhaps matching TRBD2 (5 bases). Germline loops: CDR1 KGHSH, CDR2 LQKENI. The germline V and J ends were trimmed by 3 bases and 5 bases, with 14 bases remaining between them. The length of the CDR3 is 15 residues. DNA for the CDR3: TGTGCCAGCTCACCCCCTTACGGGAAACACAATGAGCAGTTCTTC. Translation: CASSPPYGKHNEQFF.

This clonotype was observed many times. This chain connects TRBV29-1 to TRBJ2-1, with D perhaps matching TRBD2 (6 bases). Looked up from germline, CDR1 is SQVTM and CDR2 is ANQGSEA. Trimming cost V 3 bases and J 3 bases, with 12 bases left between them. CDR3 length equals 14 residues. The CDR3 protein is CSVDVSGVYNEQFF. Here the CDR3 DNA reads TGCAGCGTTGATGTTTCGGGAGTCTACAATGAGCAGTTCTTC.

This clonotype came up many times. V is TRBV3-1 and J is TRBJ2-7; no firm D call. The V gene's germline CDR1 is LGHDT and CDR2 YNNKEL (reference sequence). The CDR3 is 14 amino acids. V lost 4 bases, J lost 7 bases, and 17 bases lay in between. This CDR3 is CASSPTPHSREQYF. The CDR3 DNA reads as TGTGCCAGCAGCCCGACACCCCATTCGCGGGAGCAGTACTTC.

This clonotype was picked up a small number of times. This chain links TRBV28 with TRBJ2-7; D possibly corresponds to TRBD1 (6 bases). CDR3 length: 14 amino acids. The V gene lost 6 bases and the J gene lost 6 bases, with 18 bases spanning the gap. Germline loops: CDR1 MDHEN, CDR2 SYDVKM. Written as DNA, the CDR3 is TGTGCCAGCAGACGGCGACAGGCTTCGGGCGAGCAGTACTTC. The encoded protein is CASRRRQASGEQYF. Together with reference TRBV28 and TRBJ2-7, the CDR3 gives the full variable domain: DVKVTQSSRYLVKRTGEKVFLECVQDMDHENMFWYRQDPGLGLRLIYFSYDVKMKEKGDIPEGYSVSREKKERFSLILESASTNQTSMYLCASRRRQASGEQYFGPGTRLTVT.